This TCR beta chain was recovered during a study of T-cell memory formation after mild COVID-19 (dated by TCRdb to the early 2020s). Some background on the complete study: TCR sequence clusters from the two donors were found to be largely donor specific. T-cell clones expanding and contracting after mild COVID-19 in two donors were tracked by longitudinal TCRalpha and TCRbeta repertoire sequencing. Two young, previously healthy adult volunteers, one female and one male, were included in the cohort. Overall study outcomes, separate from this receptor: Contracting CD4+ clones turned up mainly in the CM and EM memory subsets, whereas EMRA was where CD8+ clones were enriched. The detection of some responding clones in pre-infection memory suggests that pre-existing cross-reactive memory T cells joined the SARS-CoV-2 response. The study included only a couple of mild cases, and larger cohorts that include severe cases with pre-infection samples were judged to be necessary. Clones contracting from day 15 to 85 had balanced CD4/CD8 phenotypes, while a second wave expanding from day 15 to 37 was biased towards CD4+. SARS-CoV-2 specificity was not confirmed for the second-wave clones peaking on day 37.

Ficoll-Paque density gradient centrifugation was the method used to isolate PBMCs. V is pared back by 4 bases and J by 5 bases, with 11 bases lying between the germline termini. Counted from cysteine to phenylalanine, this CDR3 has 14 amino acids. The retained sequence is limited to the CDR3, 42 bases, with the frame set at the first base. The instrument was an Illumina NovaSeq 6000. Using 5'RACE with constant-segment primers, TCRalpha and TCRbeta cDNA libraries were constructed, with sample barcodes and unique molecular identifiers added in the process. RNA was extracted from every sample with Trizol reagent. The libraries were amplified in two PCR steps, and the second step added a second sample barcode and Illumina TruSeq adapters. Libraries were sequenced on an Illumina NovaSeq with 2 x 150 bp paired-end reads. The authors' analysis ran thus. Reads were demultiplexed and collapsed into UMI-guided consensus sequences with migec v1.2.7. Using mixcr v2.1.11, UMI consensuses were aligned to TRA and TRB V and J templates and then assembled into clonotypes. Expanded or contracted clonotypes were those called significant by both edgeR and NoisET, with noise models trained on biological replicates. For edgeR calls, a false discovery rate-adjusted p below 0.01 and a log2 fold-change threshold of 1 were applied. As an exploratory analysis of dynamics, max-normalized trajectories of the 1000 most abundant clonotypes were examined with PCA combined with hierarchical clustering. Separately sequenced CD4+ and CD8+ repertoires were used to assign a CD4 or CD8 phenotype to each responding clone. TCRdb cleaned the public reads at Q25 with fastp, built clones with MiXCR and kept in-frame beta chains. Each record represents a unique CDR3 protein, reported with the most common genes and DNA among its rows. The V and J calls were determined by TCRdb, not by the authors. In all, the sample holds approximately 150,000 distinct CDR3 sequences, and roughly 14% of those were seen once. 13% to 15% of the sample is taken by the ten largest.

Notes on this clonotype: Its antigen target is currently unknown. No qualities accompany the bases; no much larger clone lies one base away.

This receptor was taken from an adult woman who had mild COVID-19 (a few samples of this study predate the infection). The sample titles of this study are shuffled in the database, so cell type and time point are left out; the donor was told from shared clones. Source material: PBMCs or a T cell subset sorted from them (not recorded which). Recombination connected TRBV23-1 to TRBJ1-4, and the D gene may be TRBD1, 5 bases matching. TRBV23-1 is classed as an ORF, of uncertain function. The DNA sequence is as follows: TGCGCCAGCAGTCCGGGACCGCAGAATGAAAAACTGTTTTTT. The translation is CASSPGPQNEKLFF.